This T cell receptor beta chain stems from a study of siplizumab effects on memory and regulatory T cells. In its sample, this clone was seen a few times. Repertoires were generated with immunoSEQ multiplex PCR, while TCRdb's copy carries only in-frame clones and drops some. The sample lists around 100,000 clones; about 91% were seen once. The germline CDR1 and CDR2 sequences are SGHRS and YFSETQ. V was clipped by 0 bases and J by 5 bases, with 12 bases between them. This CDR3 region has 15 residues. Material: CD4+ T cells sorted from blood. This receptor was taken from a human donor in good health. Some clones in this sample may be carry-over from other donors' samples. V and J are TRBV5-1 and TRBJ1-5; D ambiguous. CDR3 bases: TGCGCCAGCAGCTTGGATGGGTCAGGATATCAGCCCCAGCATTTT. It encodes CASSLDGSGYQPQHF.